These 9 T cell receptor beta chains were sequenced from one sample in a study of blood T cell repertoires in COVID-19. Sequencing was performed with immunoSEQ multiplex PCR; in TCRdb, only in-frame clones are kept and a portion is missing. The data contain 470,000 or so clones, around 90% of them seen just once; the ten biggest clones take up roughly 1.8%. The sample taken for sequencing was PBMCs or T cells enriched from blood (not recorded which). These receptors were taken from a woman aged 18-29 years with acute COVID-19.

The chain links TRBV2 to TRBJ2-1, with D tentatively TRBD2 (5 bases). The germline V gene encodes CDR1 SNHLY and CDR2 FYNNEI. The CDR3 has 13 residues. The ends were cut back, 9 bases at V and 4 bases at J, with 13 bases in the middle. CDR3: CASRESEYNEQFF. Written as DNA, the CDR3 is TGTGCCAGTAGGGAGTCGGAATACAATGAGCAGTTCTTC.

The genes are TRBV19 and TRBJ1-2; 8 bases map to TRBD1. CDR1 and CDR2 from the germline V gene are LNHDA and SQIVND (reference sequence). The CDR3 is made up of 15 amino acids. The junction had 9 bases not matched to a gene; V was cut back by 5 bases and J by 4 bases. CDR3 DNA: TGTGCCAGTAGTGTACAGGACAGGGCCATCTATGGCTACACCTTC. Translated: CASSVQDRAIYGYTF.

This chain links TRBV4-1 with TRBJ2-7; TRBD2 is a possible D gene (6 bases). The germline V and J ends were trimmed by 0 bases and 3 bases, with 15 bases remaining between them. The CDR3 extends over 16 amino acids. Germline loops: CDR1 MGHRA, CDR2 YSYEKL. Here the CDR3 reads CASSQDVWLGGYEQYF. The CDR3, as DNA: TGCGCCAGCAGCCAAGACGTATGGCTGGGAGGCTACGAGCAGTACTTC.

The chain carries TRBV5-6 and TRBJ1-1; D is unresolved. In germline, CDR1 is SGHDT, CDR2 YYEEEE. This CDR3 comprises 12 residues. The V gene lost 0 bases and the J gene lost 6 bases, with 6 bases spanning the gap. The CDR3 DNA follows: TGTGCCAGCAGCTTGGCCCCTGCTGAAGCTTTCTTT. Its translation is CASSLAPAEAFF.

V gene TRBV7-9 combines with J gene TRBJ2-1; no definite D call. V shed 6 bases and J shed 7 bases, with 10 bases lying between them. The CDR3 extends over 12 amino acids. Per the germline V gene, CDR1 is SEHNR and CDR2 is FQNEAQ (reference sequence). The chain's CDR3 is CASSNSFNEQFF. The CDR3 DNA is TGTGCCAGCAGTAACAGTTTTAATGAGCAGTTCTTC.

With regard to this clone: Other DNA sequences in the sample encode the same CDR3. The rearrangement joins TRBV19 to TRBJ2-6; perhaps TRBD2 as D (6 bases). The CDR3 consists of 14 residues. V was trimmed by 8 bases and J by 0 bases, leaving 8 bases between them. Per germline, CDR1 LNHDA and CDR2 SQIVND (reference sequence). The CDR3, as DNA: TGTGCCAGTGCCGGGGGCTCTGGGGCCAACGTCCTGACTTTC. Translating gives CASAGGSGANVLTF.

This chain connects TRBV7-2 to TRBJ1-3; 7 bases match TRBD1. Per germline, CDR1 SGHTA and CDR2 FQGNSA. The J segment lost 1 base and the V segment lost 1 base, leaving 7 bases of the junction unmatched. The CDR3 is 17 residues long. The CDR3 DNA reads TGTGCCAGCAGCTTAGGATCAGGGACAGTTTCTGGAAACACCATATATTTT. Protein: CASSLGSGTVSGNTIYF.

The J gene is TRBJ1-1, the V gene TRBV5-5; 9 positions match TRBD1. Germline CDR1 and CDR2: SGHKS and YYEKEE (reference sequence). V lost 4 bases to trimming and J lost 4 bases; unmatched junction nucleotides: 8. The length of the CDR3 is 15 residues. The CDR3, as DNA: TGTGCCAGCAGCCGATACGACAGGGGGATCACTGAAGCTTTCTTT. It specifies CASSRYDRGITEAFF.

V and J are TRBV10-3 and TRBJ1-2; 8 nucleotides match TRBD1. J gave up 7 bases and V 10 bases, and 17 bases lay outside the gene matches. CDR3 size: 15 residues. Germline values: CDR1 ENHRY, CDR2 SYGVKD. In DNA, the CDR3 is TGTGCCACCCGCTCAGGGGGCGAAGGTTCGGGTGGCTACACCTTC. It is translated as CATRSGGEGSGGYTF.